Presented here are 22 T cell receptor beta chains from one specimen sequenced in a study of T cells in Graves' hyperthyroidism and ophthalmopathy. The CDR3 regions of TCR beta were amplified from RNA transcripts. Primed by the HTBI set, a first-round RT-PCR was run on the TCR CDR3. MiXCR was run by TCRdb on the multiplex PCR reads, yielding one entry per CDR3 protein. This sample carries approximately 420,000 distinct CDR3 sequences, under 15% of them seen once, and the ten largest clones take approximately 32%. Sequencing input: blood. Every receptor here comes from a woman between 25 and 40 years old with Graves' hyperthyroidism.

There are a few counts of this clonotype. V gene TRBV20-1 combines with J gene TRBJ2-4, with D perhaps matching TRBD2 (5 bases). The CDR3 covers 17 residues. Per germline, CDR1 DFQATT and CDR2 SNEGSKA (reference sequence). V lost 6 bases, J lost 1 base, and 22 bases lay in between. The CDR3 region has the DNA TGCAGTGCGGGCGTCAGAACGGGGTCTAGGGCCAAAAACATTCAGTACTTC. Translated: CSAGVRTGSRAKNIQYF.

This clonotype has only a few counts. V is TRBV20-1 and J is TRBJ1-5; D is unresolved. V shed 5 bases and J shed 0 bases, with 14 bases lying between them. This CDR3 is 15 amino acids long. In germline, CDR1 is DFQATT, CDR2 SNEGSKA (reference sequence). The CDR3 sequence is CSAQVQQYSNQPQHF. CDR3 bases: TGCAGTGCTCAGGTACAGCAATATAGCAATCAGCCCCAGCATTTT.

The chain recombines TRBV3-1 with TRBJ1-2; 8 bases agree with TRBD1. The germline V gene encodes CDR1 LGHDT and CDR2 YNNKEL (reference sequence). After removal of 3 bases from V and 7 bases from J, the junction contained 7 bases not matched to a gene. The CDR3 contains 14 residues. The CDR3 DNA reads as TGTGCCAGCAGCCAGGGGGGACAGGCTCGTGGCTACACCTTC. It translates to CASSQGGQARGYTF. The variable domain in full, with the rest retrieved from reference TRBV3-1 and TRBJ1-2, is DTAVSQTPKYLVTQMGNDKSIKCEQNLGHDTMYWYKQDSKKFLKIMFSYNNKELIINETVPNRFSPKSPDKAHLNLHINSLELGDSAVYFCASSQGGQARGYTFGSGTRLTVV.

This chain uses TRBV4-1 with TRBJ2-6; 12 nucleotides align to TRBD1. The V gene's germline CDR1 is MGHRA and CDR2 YSYEKL. V was clipped by 6 bases and J by 0 bases; unmatched bases: 3. This CDR3 has 17 amino acids. CDR3 sequence (DNA): TGCGCCAGCAGTCCGGGACAGGGGGCCTCTGGGGCCAACGTCCTGACTTTC. Amino acids: CASSPGQGASGANVLTF.

This clonotype has at least ten counts. The junction differs from germline at one of its ends, possibly a read error. The chain has TRBV7-7 and TRBJ2-5; 10 nucleotides agree with TRBD1. The CDR3 is 14 residues long. Germline V lookup: CDR1 SSHAT, CDR2 FNYEAQ (reference sequence). In nucleotides, the CDR3 is TGTGCTAGCAGCCCAAGACAGGGGGCGGGGACCCAGTACTTC. This translates into CASSPRQGAGTQYF.

The chain carries TRBV6-1 and TRBJ2-5, with 8 nucleotides matching TRBD1. CDR3 length: 20 amino acids. V trimming: 6 bases; J trimming: 5 bases; junction bases outside the gene matches: 26. CDR1 is MNHNS and CDR2 is SASEGT in the germline V gene. This CDR3 reads CASSYGQGSLGGGIRETQYF. CDR3 coding DNA: TGTGCCAGCAGCTACGGACAGGGCTCCCTCGGCGGTGGGATTCGGGAGACCCAGTACTTC.

This clonotype was seen at least ten times. This chain links TRBV27 with TRBJ2-1, with 12 bases that match TRBD2. Germline V CDR1 and CDR2: MNHEY, SMNVEV (reference sequence). Trimming at V came to 3 bases and at J to 8 bases, leaving 5 bases not matched to a gene. The CDR3 is 15 amino acids. CDR3 loop: CASSFGPSGRDEQFF. The CDR3 DNA follows: TGTGCCAGCAGTTTCGGGCCTAGCGGGAGGGATGAGCAGTTCTTC.

This clonotype came up many times. V is TRBV2 and J is TRBJ2-3; possible D gene TRBD1, 6 bases. In germline, CDR1 is SNHLY, CDR2 FYNNEI. The V and J ends lost 5 bases and 0 bases respectively, with 12 bases between them. The CDR3 has 15 amino acids. The CDR3 nucleotides read TGTGCCAGCAGTCGGGACATAACTAGCACAGATACGCAGTATTTT. Amino acid sequence: CASSRDITSTDTQYF.

This clonotype showed up many times. V and J are TRBV11-2 and TRBJ1-1; D is unresolved. CDR1 is SGHAT and CDR2 is FQNNGV in the germline V gene. The V gene lost 1 base and the J gene lost 5 bases, with 11 bases spanning the gap. This CDR3 is 14 amino acids long. The CDR3 loop reads CASSLVAGKTEAFF. The CDR3 coding sequence is TGTGCCAGCAGCTTAGTTGCAGGCAAAACTGAAGCTTTCTTT.

The table lists this clonotype with many counts. This sequence joins TRBV6-5 and TRBJ2-7, with 7 positions matching TRBD2. The CDR3 sequence is 14 residues long. V was clipped by 0 bases and J by 6 bases; unmatched bases: 5. The germline V gene has CDR1 MNHEY and CDR2 SVGAGI. The CDR3 nucleotides read TGTGCCAGCAGTTACTCGACGGGGGGATCCGAGCAGTACTTC. Protein: CASSYSTGGSEQYF.

This clonotype came up a few times. The rearrangement links TRBV5-1 to TRBJ2-1; weak D call: TRBD1 (6 bases). CDR1 is SGHRS and CDR2 is YFSETQ in the germline V gene. The CDR3 is 16 residues long. V lost 4 bases to trimming and J lost 1 base, with 15 bases between them. DNA of the CDR3: TGCGCCAGCAGCAAATCCCAGGGGTCGTCCTACAATGAGCAGTTCTTC. This gives the protein CASSKSQGSSYNEQFF. Variable domain in full (rest from reference TRBV5-1 and TRBJ2-1): KAGVTQTPRYLIKTRGQQVTLSCSPISGHRSVSWYQQTPGQGLQFLFEYFSETQRNKGNFPGRFSGRQFSNSRSEMNVSTLELGDSALYLCASSKSQGSSYNEQFFGPGTRLTVL.

This clonotype was detected ten times or more. The V and J genes are TRBV11-2 and TRBJ2-7; TRBD1 aligns across 8 bases. The CDR3 length is 15 residues. Germline V CDR1 and CDR2: SGHAT, FQNNGV. V trimming: 4 bases; J trimming: 4 bases; junction bases outside the gene matches: 9. The DNA for the CDR3 is TGTGCCAGCAGCTCAGTAAGGGACAGGACTTACGAGCAGTACTTC. This codes for CASSSVRDRTYEQYF. Variable domain in full (rest from reference TRBV11-2 and TRBJ2-7): EAGVAQSPRYKIIEKRQSVAFWCNPISGHATLYWYQQILGQGPKLLIQFQNNGVVDDSQLPKDRFSAERLKGVDSTLKIQPAKLEDSAVYLCASSSVRDRTYEQYFGPGTRLTVT.

Ten or more counts support this clonotype. V usage is TRBV27 and J usage is TRBJ2-7; D is possibly TRBD1 (7 bases). The V gene's germline CDR1 is MNHEY and CDR2 SMNVEV (reference sequence). This CDR3 spans 13 amino acids. The ends were cut back, 5 bases at V and 7 bases at J, with 15 bases in the middle. The CDR3 DNA reads TGTGCCAGCAGTGTCCAGGGGGGACGGGAGCAGTACTTC. Translated: CASSVQGGREQYF.

The chain carries TRBV9 and TRBJ2-3; D is perhaps TRBD1 (6 bases). Germline lookup yields CDR1 SGDLS and CDR2 YYNGEE. The CDR3 runs 15 residues. Trimming left V 6 bases short and J 0 bases short, with 14 bases between. For the CDR3, the DNA is TGTGCCAGCACCCGCGGACAGACTAGCACAGATACGCAGTATTTT. Protein sequence: CASTRGQTSTDTQYF.

This clonotype was counted ten times or more. The chain joins TRBV2 to TRBJ2-7, with a weak D call TRBD2 (5 bases). Germline V gives CDR1 SNHLY, CDR2 FYNNEI. The V end lost 0 bases, the J end lost 2 bases, and 14 bases lay between the germline ends. CDR3 length equals 16 residues. The CDR3 reads CASSEAWNSAPYEQYF. Here the CDR3 DNA reads TGTGCCAGCAGTGAAGCGTGGAATAGCGCACCCTACGAGCAGTACTTC. Full variable domain (rest looked up from reference TRBV2 and TRBJ2-7): EPEVTQTPSHQVTQMGQEVILRCVPISNHLYFYWYRQILGQKVEFLVSFYNNEISEKSEIFDDQFSVERPDGSNFTLKIRSTKLEDSAMYFCASSEAWNSAPYEQYFGPGTRLTVT.

This clonotype was counted many times. CDR3 sequence (DNA): TGTGCCTGGAGTAGTCAGGGGATCACCGGGGAGCTGTTTTTT. This gives the protein CAWSSQGITGELFF. The chain combines TRBV30 with TRBJ2-2; D might be TRBD1 (6 bases). The CDR3 extends over 14 amino acids. The V end lost 2 bases, the J end lost 4 bases, and 11 bases lay between the germline ends. Germline V gene data show CDR1 as GTSNPN and CDR2 as SVGIG (reference sequence).

This clonotype was observed many times. This chain links TRBV5-4 with TRBJ2-3; a possible D gene is TRBD1 (6 bases). The CDR3 loop spans 14 amino acids. Germline-derived CDR1 and CDR2 are SGHNT and YYREEE (reference sequence). Trimming pared 2 bases from V and 5 bases from J, leaving 12 bases between. The chain's CDR3 is CASSLQGAGDTQYF. The CDR3 DNA reads TGTGCCAGCAGCTTACAGGGAGCTGGAGATACGCAGTATTTT.

The chain combines TRBV7-9 with TRBJ1-2; possibly TRBD1 for D (6 bases). Germline values: CDR1 SEHNR, CDR2 FQNEAQ (reference sequence). The CDR3 loop spans 16 amino acids. The ends were cut back, 5 bases at V and 2 bases at J, with 18 bases in the middle. CDR3: CASSPSTRGSNYGYTF. CDR3 DNA: TGTGCCAGCAGCCCCTCCACCAGGGGCAGCAACTATGGCTACACCTTC.

This chain joins TRBV19 and TRBJ1-3; the D is unclear. The CDR3 has 14 amino acids. The V end lost 7 bases, the J end lost 0 bases, and 10 bases lay between the germline ends. CDR1 and CDR2 (germline): LNHDA, SQIVND (reference sequence). Here the CDR3 reads CASIARSSGNTIYF. In nucleotides, the CDR3 is TGTGCCAGTATTGCCCGGAGCTCTGGAAACACCATATATTTT. The complete variable domain, with remaining parts taken from reference TRBV19 and TRBJ1-3, reads DGGITQSPKYLFRKEGQNVTLSCEQNLNHDAMYWYRQDPGQGLRLIYYSQIVNDFQKGDIAEGYSVSREKKESFPLTVTSAQKNPTAFYLCASIARSSGNTIYFGEGSWLTVV.

Written as DNA, the CDR3 is TGTGCCAGCAGTGTGGTCAGGGGAGGAGAAAAACTGTTTTTT. Its protein is CASSVVRGGEKLFF. The V gene is TRBV2, the J gene TRBJ1-4; D may be TRBD1 (6 bases). V lost 4 bases and J 8 bases, leaving 14 bases between the germline ends. This CDR3 contains 14 residues. Germline V lookup: CDR1 SNHLY, CDR2 FYNNEI.

For this clonotype: This may be a read error: a much more frequent sequence differs by one nucleotide. This chain links TRBV30 with TRBJ2-2, with TRBD2 as a possible D gene (6 bases). The CDR3 contains 14 residues. Germline CDR1 GTSNPN, CDR2 SVGIG (reference sequence). This CDR3 reads CAWGGRSGDGEPFF. CDR3 nucleotide sequence: TGTGCCTGGGGAGGGCGTTCTGGTGACGGGGAGCCGTTTTTT.

This chain uses TRBV24-1 with TRBJ2-5, with D possibly being TRBD1 or TRBD2 (5 bases each). V gave up 6 bases and J gave up 4 bases, with 14 bases separating them. CDR1 is KGHDR, CDR2 SFDVKD, per germline. This CDR3 spans 14 amino acids. The CDR3, as DNA: TGTGCCACCAGTCACCTCGGTGGGGGAGAGACCCAGTACTTC. This codes for CATSHLGGGETQYF.